The rows below give T cell receptor beta chains drawn from one sample of a study of blood T cell repertoires in COVID-19. TCRdb's table, derived via immunoSEQ multiplex PCR, lists solely in-frame clones and lacks some. The sample consists of 190,000 or so clones, about 85% of them appearing once. Sequencing input: peripheral blood. These receptor sequences come from a woman older than 75 with acute or convalescent COVID-19. CDR3s include the opening cysteine and the closing phenylalanine or tryptophan. D genes are given only for firm matches. Rows may omit the clone size; those that give it use once, few, many or a size class.

d_gene,abundance,v_gene,j_gene,CDR3aa,CDR3nt
TRBD1,NA,TRBV7-2,TRBJ1-2,CASSLGSRQGLYGYTF,TGTGCCAGCAGCTTGGGTTCCAGACAGGGGCTCTATGGCTACACCTTC
TRBD1,many,TRBV24-1,TRBJ2-2,CATSDQPGQGNPGELFF,TGTGCCACCAGTGATCAGCCGGGACAGGGGAATCCCGGGGAGCTGTTTTTT
NA,NA,TRBV5-1,TRBJ2-5,CASSLTRGTETQYF,TGCGCCAGCAGCTTGACTCGGGGGACGGAGACCCAGTACTTC
TRBD1,NA,TRBV2,TRBJ2-7,CASSEGTGAPYEQYF,TGTGCCAGCAGCGAAGGGACAGGGGCGCCCTACGAGCAGTACTTC
TRBD1,once,TRBV9,TRBJ2-5,CASSSTGGQETQYF,TGTGCCAGCAGCTCAACAGGGGGGCAAGAGACCCAGTACTTC
TRBD1,NA,TRBV10-3,TRBJ1-1,CAIRRDRGRMGTEAFF,TGTGCCATCAGAAGGGACAGGGGGCGGATGGGCACTGAAGCTTTCTTT
NA,NA,TRBV18,TRBJ2-7,CASSPPSSAYEQYF,TGTGCCAGCTCACCACCGTCTAGCGCCTACGAGCAGTACTTC
NA,NA,TRBV21-1,TRBJ2-1,CASSKGGSSYNEQFF,TGTGCCAGCAGCAAAGGCGGGAGCTCCTACAATGAGCAGTTCTTC
TRBD1,NA,TRBV6-5,TRBJ1-5,CASSYSPGGGQPQHF,TGTGCCAGCAGTTACTCTCCAGGGGGCGGACAGCCCCAGCATTTT
TRBD1,NA,TRBV6-5,TRBJ1-3,CASSFGQGYGNTIYF,TGTGCCAGCAGTTTCGGACAGGGCTACGGAAACACCATATATTTT
TRBD1,NA,TRBV2,TRBJ2-5,CASSEVGVGQGKETQYF,TGTGCCAGCAGTGAAGTGGGGGTGGGACAGGGAAAGGAGACCCAGTACTTC
NA,NA,TRBV5-1,TRBJ2-1,CASSLISMSSPRAEQFF,TGCGCCAGCAGCTTGATATCAATGAGCTCCCCGCGAGCTGAGCAGTTCTTC
NA,NA,TRBV18,TRBJ1-5,CASSPGSTGRQPQHF,TGTGCCAGCTCTCCGGGGAGTACAGGGAGACAGCCCCAGCATTTT
TRBD1,NA,TRBV5-4,TRBJ2-7,CASSLGQGISYEQYF,TGTGCCAGCAGCTTGGGACAGGGAATCTCCTACGAGCAGTACTTC
TRBD1,NA,TRBV24-1,TRBJ1-2,CATSDPDRDYGYTF,TGTGCCACCAGTGACCCGGACAGGGACTATGGCTACACCTTC
NA,few,TRBV7-2,TRBJ2-5,CASSLPTPGGLETQYF,TGTGCCAGCAGCTTACCGACGCCGGGGGGCCTAGAGACCCAGTACTTC
TRBD1,NA,TRBV2,TRBJ2-1,CASGRTGYYNEQFF,TGTGCCAGCGGTCGGACAGGATACTACAATGAGCAGTTCTTC
TRBD2,NA,TRBV10-3,TRBJ2-3,CAISPGLAGTDTQYF,TGTGCCATCAGTCCGGGACTAGCGGGCACAGATACGCAGTATTTT
NA,NA,TRBV11-2,TRBJ2-6,CASSLQSTAFSGANVLTF,TGTGCCAGCAGTTTACAATCTACAGCTTTCTCTGGGGCCAACGTCCTGACTTTC
TRBD2,NA,TRBV6-6,TRBJ2-1,CASSQTAGWDEQFF,TGTGCCAGCAGTCAGACAGCGGGATGGGATGAGCAGTTCTTC
NA,NA,TRBV18,TRBJ2-3,CASSESTDTQYF,TGTGCCAGCTCAGAGAGCACAGATACGCAGTATTTT
NA,NA,TRBV7-8,TRBJ2-7,CASSLEIGEQYF,TGTGCCAGCAGCTTAGAGATCGGGGAGCAGTACTTC
NA,NA,TRBV9,TRBJ1-4,CASSYGGAANEKLFF,TGTGCCAGCAGCTACGGGGGGGCGGCTAATGAAAAACTGTTTTTT
NA,NA,TRBV19,TRBJ1-2,CASRRPTVANYGYTF,TGTGCCAGTAGGCGACCGACAGTTGCTAACTATGGCTACACCTTC
NA,NA,TRBV7-9,TRBJ2-3,CASSLAGVRGDTQYF,TGTGCCAGCAGCTTAGCCGGGGTTCGCGGAGATACGCAGTATTTT
NA,NA,TRBV7-3,TRBJ2-7,CASSPDRSYEQYF,TGTGCCAGCAGCCCCGACAGGAGTTACGAGCAGTACTTC
NA,once,TRBV29-1,TRBJ2-7,CSVGLARSSYEQYF,TGCAGCGTTGGGCTAGCGCGAAGCTCCTACGAGCAGTACTTC
NA,NA,TRBV19,TRBJ1-3,CASIEDRSRNTIYF,TGTGCCAGTATCGAGGACAGAAGCCGAAACACCATATATTTT
TRBD1,NA,TRBV30,TRBJ1-6,CAGQGSYNSPLHF,TGTGCCGGACAGGGCTCCTATAATTCACCCCTCCACTTT
TRBD1,NA,TRBV5-6,TRBJ1-2,CASSADREVVSGWGYTF,TGTGCCAGCAGCGCGGACAGGGAGGTCGTCAGTGGCTGGGGCTACACCTTC
TRBD1,NA,TRBV24-1,TRBJ2-2,CATIGQGGAGELFF,TGTGCCACCATAGGACAGGGCGGAGCCGGGGAGCTGTTTTTT
TRBD1,NA,TRBV5-1,TRBJ2-5,CASSTTGLETQYF,TGCGCCAGCAGCACGACAGGGTTGGAGACCCAGTACTTC
NA,NA,TRBV29-1,TRBJ2-7,CSVDSGNAYEQYF,TGCAGCGTTGATTCGGGAAACGCCTACGAGCAGTACTTC
NA,NA,TRBV19,TRBJ2-7,CASSITGSPGEQYF,TGTGCCAGTAGTATCACCGGGAGTCCGGGGGAGCAGTACTTC
NA,NA,TRBV19,TRBJ2-7,CASSTLGEREQYF,TGTGCCAGTAGTACCCTCGGGGAGCGCGAGCAGTACTTC
TRBD2,NA,TRBV18,TRBJ2-1,CASSQTRPGLAGGHYNEQFF,TGTGCCAGCTCACAGACCCGTCCGGGACTAGCGGGGGGGCACTACAATGAGCAGTTCTTC
NA,NA,TRBV6-5,TRBJ1-1,CASSFSRTVQAEAFF,TGTGCCAGCAGTTTCTCAAGGACAGTACAGGCTGAAGCTTTCTTT
TRBD1,few,TRBV5-1,TRBJ1-1,CASSLGAGGDTEAFF,TGCGCCAGCAGCTTGGGTGCAGGGGGAGACACTGAAGCTTTCTTT
TRBD2,NA,TRBV6-9,TRBJ2-3,CASSYVSSGRTDTQYF,TGTGCCAGCAGTTATGTATCTAGCGGGCGCACAGATACGCAGTATTTT
NA,few,TRBV2,TRBJ2-7,CASTTSYEQYF,TGTGCCAGTACTACAAGTTACGAGCAGTACTTC
NA,NA,TRBV4-3,TRBJ2-2,CASSQGTHNTGELFF,TGCGCCAGCAGCCAGGGGACACACAACACCGGGGAGCTGTTTTTT